This T cell receptor (beta chain) was obtained from a study of early T cells in non-severe SARS-CoV-2 infection. TCRdb re-called the 5' RACE reads with MiXCR, one entry per CDR3 protein. The profile shows roughly 32,000 distinct CDR3 sequences, under 7.5% of them singletons. This clonotype was observed at least ten times. Trimming shortened V by 8 bases and J by 0 bases, and 10 bases separated the two germline ends. CDR1 is DFQATT, CDR2 SNEGSKA, per germline (reference sequence). The CDR3 sequence is 12 residues long. The TCR comes from an adult who was a healthcare worker with PCR-confirmed SARS-CoV-2 infection or an uninfected control (not recorded which). Sequences were obtained from whole blood. The gene calls are TRBV20-1 and TRBJ1-1; no firm D call. The CDR3 bases are TGCAGTACCAAGGGATTGAACACTGAAGCTTTCTTT. This codes for CSTKGLNTEAFF.